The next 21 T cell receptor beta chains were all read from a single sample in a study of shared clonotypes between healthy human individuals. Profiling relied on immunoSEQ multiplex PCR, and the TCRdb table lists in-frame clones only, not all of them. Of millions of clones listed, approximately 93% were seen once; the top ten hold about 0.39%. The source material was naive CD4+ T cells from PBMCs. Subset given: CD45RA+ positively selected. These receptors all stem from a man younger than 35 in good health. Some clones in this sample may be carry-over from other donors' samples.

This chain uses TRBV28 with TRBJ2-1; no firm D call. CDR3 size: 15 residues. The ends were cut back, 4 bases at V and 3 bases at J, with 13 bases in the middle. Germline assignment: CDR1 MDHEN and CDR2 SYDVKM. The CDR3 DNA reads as TGTGCCAGCAGTTCTCGTCTAGGCGACTACAATGAGCAGTTCTTC. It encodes CASSSRLGDYNEQFF.

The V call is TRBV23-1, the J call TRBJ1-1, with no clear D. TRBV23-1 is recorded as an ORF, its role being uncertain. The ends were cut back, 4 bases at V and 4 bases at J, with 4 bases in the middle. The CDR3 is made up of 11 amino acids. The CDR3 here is CASSRGTEAFF. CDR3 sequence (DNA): TGCGCCAGCAGTCGGGGCACTGAAGCTTTCTTT.

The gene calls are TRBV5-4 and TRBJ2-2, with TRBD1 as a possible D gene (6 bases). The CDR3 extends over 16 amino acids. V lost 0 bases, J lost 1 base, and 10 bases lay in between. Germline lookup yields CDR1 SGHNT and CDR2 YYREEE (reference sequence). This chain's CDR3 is CASSLAGRGNTGELFF. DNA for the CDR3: TGTGCCAGCAGCTTGGCGGGCAGGGGGAACACCGGGGAGCTGTTTTTT.

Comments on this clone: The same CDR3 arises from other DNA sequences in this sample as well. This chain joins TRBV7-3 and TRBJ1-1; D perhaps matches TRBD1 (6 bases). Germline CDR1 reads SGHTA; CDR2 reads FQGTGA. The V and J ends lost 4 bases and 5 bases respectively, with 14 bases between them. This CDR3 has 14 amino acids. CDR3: CASSSDGGRTEAFF. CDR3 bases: TGTGCCAGCAGCTCAGACGGGGGGCGGACTGAAGCTTTCTTT.

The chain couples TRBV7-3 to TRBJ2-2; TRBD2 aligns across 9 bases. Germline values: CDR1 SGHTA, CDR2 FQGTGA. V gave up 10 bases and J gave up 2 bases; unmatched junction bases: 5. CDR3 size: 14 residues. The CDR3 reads CATRTSENTGELFF. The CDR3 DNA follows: TGTGCCACCCGGACTAGCGAAAACACCGGGGAGCTGTTTTTT.

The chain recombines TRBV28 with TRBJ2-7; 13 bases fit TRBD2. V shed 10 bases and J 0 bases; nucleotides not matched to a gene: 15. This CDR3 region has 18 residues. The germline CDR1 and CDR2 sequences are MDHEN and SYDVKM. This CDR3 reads CATARTSGGTRYSYEQYF. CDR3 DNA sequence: TGTGCCACGGCTAGGACTAGCGGGGGAACAAGATACTCCTACGAGCAGTACTTC.

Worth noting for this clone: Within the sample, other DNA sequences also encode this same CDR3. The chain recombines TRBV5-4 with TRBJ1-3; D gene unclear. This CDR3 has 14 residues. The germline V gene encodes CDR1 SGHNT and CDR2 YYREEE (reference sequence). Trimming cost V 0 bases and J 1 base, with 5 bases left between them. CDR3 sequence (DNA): TGTGCCAGCAGCTTGGAGGGATCTGGAAACACCATATATTTT. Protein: CASSLEGSGNTIYF.

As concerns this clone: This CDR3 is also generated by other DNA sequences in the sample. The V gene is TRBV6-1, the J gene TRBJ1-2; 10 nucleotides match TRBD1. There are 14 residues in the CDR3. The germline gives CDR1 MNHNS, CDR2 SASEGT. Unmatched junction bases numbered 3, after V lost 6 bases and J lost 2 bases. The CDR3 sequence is CASSRDRGNYGYTF. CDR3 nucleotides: TGTGCCAGCAGCCGGGACAGGGGAAACTATGGCTACACCTTC.

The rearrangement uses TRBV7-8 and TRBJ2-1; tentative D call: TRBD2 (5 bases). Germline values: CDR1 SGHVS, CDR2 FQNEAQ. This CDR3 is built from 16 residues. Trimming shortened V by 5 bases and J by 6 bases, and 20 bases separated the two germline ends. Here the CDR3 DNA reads TGTGCCAGCAGCCGAGCCCTAGCCGCGGTCTTCAATGAGCAGTTCTTC. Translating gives CASSRALAAVFNEQFF.

This CDR3 is CASSPYGGHEQYF. CDR3 in DNA: TGTGCCAGCAGTCCCTACGGGGGCCACGAGCAGTACTTC. This chain joins TRBV6-5 and TRBJ2-7; D may be TRBD1 or TRBD2 (6 bases each). With 5 bases removed from V and 5 bases from J, the gap between germline ends came to 13 bases. The length of the CDR3 is 13 residues. Germline values: CDR1 MNHEY, CDR2 SVGAGI.

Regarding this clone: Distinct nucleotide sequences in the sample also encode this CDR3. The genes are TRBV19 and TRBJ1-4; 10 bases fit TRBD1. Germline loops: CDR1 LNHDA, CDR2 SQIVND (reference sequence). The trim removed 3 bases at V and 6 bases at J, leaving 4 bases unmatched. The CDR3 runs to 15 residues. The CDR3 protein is CASSITGTGDEKLFF. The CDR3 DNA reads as TGTGCCAGTAGTATCACCGGGACAGGGGATGAAAAACTGTTTTTT. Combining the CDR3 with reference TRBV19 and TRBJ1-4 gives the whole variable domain DGGITQSPKYLFRKEGQNVTLSCEQNLNHDAMYWYRQDPGQGLRLIYYSQIVNDFQKGDIAEGYSVSREKKESFPLTVTSAQKNPTAFYLCASSITGTGDEKLFFGSGTQLSVL.

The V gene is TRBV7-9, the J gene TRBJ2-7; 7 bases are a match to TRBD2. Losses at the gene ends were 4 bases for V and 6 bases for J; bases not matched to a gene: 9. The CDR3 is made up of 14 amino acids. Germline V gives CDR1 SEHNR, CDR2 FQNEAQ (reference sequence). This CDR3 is CASSSSSREFEQYF. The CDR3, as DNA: TGTGCCAGCAGCTCCTCGTCGCGGGAGTTCGAGCAGTACTTC.

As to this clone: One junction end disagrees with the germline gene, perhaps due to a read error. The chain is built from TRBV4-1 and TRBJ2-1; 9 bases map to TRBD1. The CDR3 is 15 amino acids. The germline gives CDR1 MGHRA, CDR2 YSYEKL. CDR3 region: CASNQQGALYNEQFF. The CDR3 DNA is TGCGCCAGCAACCAACAGGGGGCACTCTACAATGAGCAGTTCTTC.

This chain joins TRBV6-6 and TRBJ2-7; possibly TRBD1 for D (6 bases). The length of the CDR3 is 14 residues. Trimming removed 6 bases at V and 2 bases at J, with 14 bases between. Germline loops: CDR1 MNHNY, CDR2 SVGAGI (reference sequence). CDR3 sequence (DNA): TGTGCCAGCAGGGAGGACAGCAAGACCTACGAGCAGTACTTC. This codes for CASREDSKTYEQYF.

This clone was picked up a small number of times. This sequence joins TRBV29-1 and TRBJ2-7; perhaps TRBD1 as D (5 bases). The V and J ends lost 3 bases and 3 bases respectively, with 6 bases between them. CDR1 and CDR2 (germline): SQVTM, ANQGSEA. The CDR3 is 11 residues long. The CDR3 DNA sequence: TGCAGCGTTGATGACAGCTACGAGCAGTACTTC. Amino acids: CSVDDSYEQYF.

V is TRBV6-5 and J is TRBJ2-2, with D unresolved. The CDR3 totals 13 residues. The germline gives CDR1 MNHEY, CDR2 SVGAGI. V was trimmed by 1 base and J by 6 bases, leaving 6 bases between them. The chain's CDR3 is CASSYWASGELFF. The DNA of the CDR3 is TGTGCCAGCAGTTACTGGGCCTCCGGGGAGCTGTTTTTT.

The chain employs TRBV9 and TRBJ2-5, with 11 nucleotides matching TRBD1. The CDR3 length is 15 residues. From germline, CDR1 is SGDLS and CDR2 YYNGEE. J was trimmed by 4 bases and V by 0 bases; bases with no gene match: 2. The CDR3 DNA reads TGTGCCAGCAGCGTAGAAGGGACAGGGGGAGAGACCCAGTACTTC. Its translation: CASSVEGTGGETQYF.

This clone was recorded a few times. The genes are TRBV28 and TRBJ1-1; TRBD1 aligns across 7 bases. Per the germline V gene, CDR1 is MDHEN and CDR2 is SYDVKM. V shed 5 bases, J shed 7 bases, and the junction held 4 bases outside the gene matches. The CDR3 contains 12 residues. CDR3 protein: CASSGGQIEAFF. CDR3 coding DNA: TGTGCCAGCAGTGGGGGACAGATTGAAGCTTTCTTT.

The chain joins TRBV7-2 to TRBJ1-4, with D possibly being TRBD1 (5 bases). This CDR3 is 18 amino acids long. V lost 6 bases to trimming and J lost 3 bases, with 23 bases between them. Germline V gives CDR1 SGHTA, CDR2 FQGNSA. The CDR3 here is CASSFRGVEAWSNEKLFF. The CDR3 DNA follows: TGTGCCAGCAGTTTTAGAGGGGTGGAGGCTTGGTCTAATGAAAAACTGTTTTTT.

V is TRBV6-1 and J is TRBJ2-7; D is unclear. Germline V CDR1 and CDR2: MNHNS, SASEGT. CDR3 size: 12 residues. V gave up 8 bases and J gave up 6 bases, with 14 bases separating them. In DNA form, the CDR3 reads TGTGCCAGCGGCTGGGGTTGGGGCGAGCAGTACTTC. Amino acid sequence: CASGWGWGEQYF.

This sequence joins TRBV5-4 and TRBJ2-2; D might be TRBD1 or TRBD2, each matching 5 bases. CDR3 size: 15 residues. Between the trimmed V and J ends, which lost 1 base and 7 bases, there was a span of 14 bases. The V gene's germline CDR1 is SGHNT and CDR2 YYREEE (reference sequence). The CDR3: CASSLRGVKNGELFF. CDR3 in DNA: TGTGCCAGCAGCTTGCGAGGGGTTAAGAACGGGGAGCTGTTTTTT.